This paragraph reports one T cell receptor beta chain. The protocol was immunoSEQ multiplex PCR, while the TCRdb copy is restricted to in-frame clones and leaves out a portion. This table holds millions of clones, 85% to 95% found once. The data were taken from a study of shared clonotypes between healthy human individuals. The CDR3 sequence is 17 residues long. The V end was cut by 2 bases, the J end by 0 bases, with 17 bases between. The germline gives CDR1 SGHRS, CDR2 YFSETQ. The sequencing input was naive CD4+ T cells from PBMCs. Subset reported: CD45RA+ positively selected. This clonotype originated in a man between 18 and 35 years old in good health. Some clones in this sample may be carry-over from other donors' samples. The chain links TRBV5-1 to TRBJ1-1; unclear D gene. CDR3 sequence: CASSFEGSRVMNTEAFF. CDR3 nucleotide sequence: TGCGCCAGCAGCTTCGAGGGATCACGCGTTATGAACACTGAAGCTTTCTTT.